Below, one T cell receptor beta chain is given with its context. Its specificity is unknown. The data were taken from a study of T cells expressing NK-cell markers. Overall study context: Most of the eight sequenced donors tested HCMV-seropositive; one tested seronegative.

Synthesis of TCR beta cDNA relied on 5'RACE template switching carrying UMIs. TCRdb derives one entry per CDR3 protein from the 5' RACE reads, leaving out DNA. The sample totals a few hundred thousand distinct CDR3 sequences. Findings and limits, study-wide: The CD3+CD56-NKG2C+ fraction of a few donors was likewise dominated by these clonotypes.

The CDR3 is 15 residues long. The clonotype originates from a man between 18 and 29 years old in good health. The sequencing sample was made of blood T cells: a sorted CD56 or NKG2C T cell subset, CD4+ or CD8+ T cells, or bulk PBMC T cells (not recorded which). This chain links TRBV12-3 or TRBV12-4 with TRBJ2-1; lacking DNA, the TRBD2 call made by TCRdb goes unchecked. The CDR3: CASSGEGPIPNEQFF.